This T cell receptor (beta chain) was captured by sequencing in a study of T cell responses to AZD1222 COVID-19 vaccine. Background on the study: Researchers grouped second doses given at about 4 or about 12 weeks into one pool.

Note on this clone: Its specificity is not known.

Assay: immunoSEQ multiplex PCR; the TCRdb copy retains only in-frame clones and omits some. The sample consists of about 62,000 clones, about 90% of them appearing once. The CDR3 consists of 16 residues. The trim removed 3 bases at V and 5 bases at J, leaving 9 bases unmatched. The germline V gene has CDR1 SGHRS and CDR2 YFSETQ. Study-level results: Donors were largely white British and mainly female; clonal diversity was possibly underestimated. There were repertoire samples only from the period after the peak T cell response.

The chain joins TRBV5-1 to TRBJ2-3; 10 bases map to TRBD2. Sequenced material: peripheral blood, taken on day 0 of AZD1222 vaccination. The TCR sequence derives from an adult in good health. The CDR3, as DNA: TGCGCCAGCAGCTCCAGAGCGGGGGGGCCTGGAGATACGCAGTATTTT. Amino acids: CASSSRAGGPGDTQYF.